A few counts support the clone carrying this T cell receptor (beta chain). The antigen is unknown. This record belongs to a study of molecular identifiers for immune sequencing clone quantification. About the research overall: In replicates, RNA from roughly 18,000 or 92,000 naive CD8 cells was split five ways, four sequenced. General study findings and limits: Jurkat TCR RNA spiked in from one cell could reportedly be detected among about 1.1 million naive cells.

Germline CDR1 is SGHTA and CDR2 is FQGNSA. Trimming stripped 4 bases from V and 6 bases from J, with 10 bases between. This CDR3 has 14 amino acids. Each CDR3 protein gets one entry after TCRdb re-called the PCR reads with MiXCR. The sample yields about 500,000 distinct CDR3 sequences, over 20% seen once. Naive CD8 T cells underwent sorting with the CD8+CD4-CCR7+CD45RA+ definition. The V call is TRBV7-2, the J call TRBJ1-6; D is perhaps TRBD1 (6 bases). Source material: naive CD8+ T cells from blood, with Jurkat cell RNA spiked in. Indicated subset: FACS-sorted CD8+CD4-CCR7+CD45RA+ naive T cells. The sequence derives from a human donor in good health. Some libraries in this study had Jurkat cell RNA spiked in. CDR3 DNA: TGTGCCAGCAGCTATACAGGGTTTAATTCACCCCTCCACTTT. It is translated as CASSYTGFNSPLHF.